These 10 T cell receptor beta chains share one sample of origin, sequenced in a study of regulatory T cells in long-lasting Graves disease. Time point: newly diagnosed GD, antithyroid drugs for less than 3 months. With RNA extracted from PBMCs as input, the TCR library was made. Assembly of TCR beta libraries relied on iRepertoire HTBI primers together with Arm-PCR of CDR3 regions. TCRdb re-called the multiplex PCR reads through MiXCR, storing one row per CDR3 protein. The sample has over 450,000 distinct CDR3 sequences; around 12% are singletons. In addition, the sample was reused for a study of T cells in Graves' hyperthyroidism and ophthalmopathy.

Material: peripheral blood mononuclear cells (PBMCs), obtained at new diagnosis, from a patient treated with antithyroid drugs. Receptors originate from a woman in her thirties with Graves disease.

This clonotype was seen ten or more times. This sequence joins TRBV6-2 or TRBV6-3 and TRBJ2-5; maybe TRBD2 (5 bases). Trimming pared 2 bases from V and 10 bases from J, leaving 8 bases between. This CDR3 comprises 11 residues. The germline V gene encodes CDR1 MNHEY and CDR2 SVGEGT. CDR3 protein: CASSYLGDQYF. CDR3 sequence (DNA): TGTGCCAGCAGTTACCTCGGGGACCAGTACTTC.

This clonotype turned up a few times. A single base separates this from a much larger clone, so it may be a read error. V and J are TRBV6-1 and TRBJ1-1, with D possibly being TRBD1 (6 bases). V lost 6 bases and J 4 bases, leaving 21 bases between the germline ends. The CDR3 contains 16 residues. The germline CDR1 and CDR2 sequences are MNHNS and SASEGT. CDR3 protein: CASSPRRTVMSTEAFF. The CDR3 DNA is TGTGCCAGCAGCCCCAGGAGGACAGTAATGAGCACTGAAGCTTTCTTT.

At least ten counts were recorded for this clonotype. The gene calls are TRBV7-6 and TRBJ2-3; 16 positions agree with TRBD2. Germline loops: CDR1 SGHVS, CDR2 FNYEAQ. The CDR3 consists of 17 residues. V lost 5 bases and J lost 3; bases outside the gene matches: 5. The CDR3 nucleotides are TGTGCCAGCAGCCGAGGGACTAGCGGGAGGGTAACAGATACGCAGTATTTT. It encodes CASSRGTSGRVTDTQYF. The full variable domain, completed using reference TRBV7-6 and TRBJ2-3, is GAGVSQSPRYKVTKRGQDVALRCDPISGHVSLYWYRQALGQGPEFLTYFNYEAQQDKSGLPNDRFSAERPEGSISTLTIQRTEQRDSAMYRCASSRGTSGRVTDTQYFGPGTRLTVL.

This clonotype was detected ten times or more. V and J are TRBV7-9 and TRBJ1-1; TRBD1 might be the D (6 bases). CDR3 size: 12 residues. Germline values: CDR1 SEHNR, CDR2 FQNEAQ (reference sequence). The germline V and J ends were trimmed by 5 bases and 10 bases, with 14 bases remaining between them. The CDR3 region is CASSGRGLGAFF. The CDR3 DNA reads TGTGCCAGCAGCGGCAGGGGTCTAGGAGCTTTCTTT.

There are a few counts of this clonotype. This rearrangement joins TRBV20-1 to TRBJ1-6; D is perhaps TRBD1 (5 bases). Germline loops: CDR1 DFQATT, CDR2 SNEGSKA (reference sequence). V dropped 6 bases and J dropped 5 bases, with 14 bases sitting between them. The CDR3 length is 14 residues. The CDR3 reads CSALPRGNNSPLHF. The CDR3 DNA follows: TGCAGTGCGCTTCCCCGGGGGAATAATTCACCCCTCCACTTT.

This clonotype was counted between two and nine times. The J gene is TRBJ2-1, the V gene TRBV20-1; perhaps TRBD2 as D (6 bases). The germline V and J ends were trimmed by 0 bases and 3 bases, with 21 bases remaining between them. Germline loops: CDR1 DFQATT, CDR2 SNEGSKA (reference sequence). This CDR3 contains 18 residues. In nucleotides, the CDR3 is TGCAGTGCTAGAGATCGCTACCTCCGGGACTCATACTACAATGAGCAGTTCTTC. It specifies CSARDRYLRDSYYNEQFF.

The gene calls are TRBV2 and TRBJ2-1, with a tentative D call TRBD2 (6 bases). The ends were cut back, 3 bases at V and 4 bases at J, with 13 bases in the middle. The CDR3 loop spans 15 amino acids. Germline V gene lookup returns CDR1 SNHLY and CDR2 FYNNEI. CDR3 residues: CASSEQGLSYNEQFF. In DNA form, the CDR3 reads TGTGCCAGCAGTGAGCAGGGACTTTCATACAATGAGCAGTTCTTC. Supplemented by reference TRBV2 and TRBJ2-1, the full variable domain reads EPEVTQTPSHQVTQMGQEVILRCVPISNHLYFYWYRQILGQKVEFLVSFYNNEISEKSEIFDDQFSVERPDGSNFTLKIRSTKLEDSAMYFCASSEQGLSYNEQFFGPGTRLTVL.

This clonotype was counted at least ten times. This sequence joins TRBV9 and TRBJ2-7, with D tentatively TRBD2 (6 bases). CDR3 length: 15 amino acids. V was cut by 4 bases and J by 0 bases, with 14 bases left in between. The germline V gene has CDR1 SGDLS and CDR2 YYNGEE. The CDR3 DNA reads TGTGCCAGCAGCAAGAGCGGGCTAAGCTCCTACGAGCAGTACTTC. Residues: CASSKSGLSSYEQYF.

This clonotype was counted many times. V is TRBV28 and J is TRBJ2-7; the D gene could be TRBD1 or TRBD2 (5 bases each). The germline gives CDR1 MDHEN, CDR2 SYDVKM. The CDR3 has 13 amino acids. Trimming took 6 bases from V and 2 from J, leaving 11 bases between them. The CDR3 region is CASRTAGTYEQYF. In DNA form, the CDR3 reads TGTGCCAGCAGGACAGCCGGGACCTACGAGCAGTACTTC.

This chain connects TRBV5-5 to TRBJ2-2; 7 positions match TRBD1. The V gene end was trimmed by 5 bases and the J gene end by 6 bases; junction bases not matched to a gene: 10. The CDR3 runs 15 residues. CDR1 is SGHKS, CDR2 YYEKEE, per germline (reference sequence). DNA of the CDR3: TGTGCCAGCAGTCCCGGGACAGTCGTCGCCGGGGAGCTGTTTTTT. Translated: CASSPGTVVAGELFF.